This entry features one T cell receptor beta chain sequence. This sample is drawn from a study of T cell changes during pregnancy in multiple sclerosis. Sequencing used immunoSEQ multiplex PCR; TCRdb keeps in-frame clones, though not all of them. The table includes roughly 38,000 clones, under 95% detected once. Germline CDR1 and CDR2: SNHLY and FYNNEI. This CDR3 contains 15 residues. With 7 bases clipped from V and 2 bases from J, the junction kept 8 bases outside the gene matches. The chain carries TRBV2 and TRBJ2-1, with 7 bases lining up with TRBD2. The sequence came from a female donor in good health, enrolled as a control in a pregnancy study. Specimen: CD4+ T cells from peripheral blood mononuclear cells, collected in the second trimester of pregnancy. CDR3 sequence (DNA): TGTGCCAGCACTACCGGGGCGGGGGCCTACAATGAGCAGTTCTTC. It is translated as CASTTGAGAYNEQFF.